Only a few counts were recorded for the clone carrying this T cell receptor (beta chain). Alongside a J-beta primer mix, a sample-barcoded 5' primer served in a second PCR lasting 7 to 11 cycles. Every molecule of cDNA carried a tag from a template-switch adaptor with 12 random nucleotides. MiXCR was run by TCRdb on the 5' RACE reads, yielding one entry per CDR3 protein. Altogether about 1,400,000 distinct CDR3 sequences are present, around 59% being singletons, with the ten largest covering over 5.5%. The entry originates in a study of blood T cells in healthy people across ages. Roughly 9 milliliters of peripheral blood were drawn from each donor. CDR1 is SGHTA and CDR2 is FQGNSA in the germline V gene. This CDR3 has 12 residues.

The sequence was obtained from a man between 18 and 29 years old in good health. This rearrangement joins TRBV7-2 to TRBJ2-7, with TRBD2 matching over 7 bases. With the DNA end fitting TRBJ2-4 better, the J assignment may be wrong. Sequenced input: blood. CDR3 nucleotide sequence: TGTGCCAGCAGCCTGAGCGGGGTCATTCAGTACTTC. Protein product: CASSLSGVIQYF.